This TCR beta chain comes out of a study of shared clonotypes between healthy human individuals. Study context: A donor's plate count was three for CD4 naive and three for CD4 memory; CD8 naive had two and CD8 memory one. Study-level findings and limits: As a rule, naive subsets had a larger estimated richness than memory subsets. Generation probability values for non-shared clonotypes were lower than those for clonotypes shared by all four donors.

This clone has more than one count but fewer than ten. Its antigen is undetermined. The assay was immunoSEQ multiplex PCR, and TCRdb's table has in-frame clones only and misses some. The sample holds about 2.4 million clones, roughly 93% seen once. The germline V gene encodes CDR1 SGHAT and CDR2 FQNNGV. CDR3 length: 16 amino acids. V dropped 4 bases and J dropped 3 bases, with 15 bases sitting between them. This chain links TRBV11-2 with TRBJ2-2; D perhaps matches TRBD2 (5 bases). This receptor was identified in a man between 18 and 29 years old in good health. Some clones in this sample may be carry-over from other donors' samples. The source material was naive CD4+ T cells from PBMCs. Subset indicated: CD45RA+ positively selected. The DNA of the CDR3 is TGTGCCAGCAGCTACCCCACCCCGCGGGACACCGGGGAGCTGTTTTTT. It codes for CASSYPTPRDTGELFF.